A selection of T cell receptor beta chains follows, all from one sample in a study of radiation and T cells in renal cell carcinoma. Sequencing used immunoSEQ multiplex PCR; TCRdb keeps in-frame clones, though not all of them. Of about 140,000 clones in the sample, less than 90% are singletons; the top ten hold under 25%. The source was blood, collected from a patient whose treatment included radiotherapy and nephrectomy. These receptors originate from a woman aged 50 to 60 with renal cell carcinoma. Both conserved end residues are part of each CDR3. D genes are given only for firm matches. Not every row has a clone size; where given, it reads once, few, many or a size class.

j_gene: TRBJ1-1
abundance: NA
d_gene: NA
v_gene: TRBV10-3
CDR3nt: TGTGCCATCAGTGAGGAATCACGGCCAATGAACACTGAAGCTTTCTTT
CDR3aa: CAISEESRPMNTEAFF

j_gene: TRBJ2-7
abundance: NA
d_gene: TRBD1
v_gene: TRBV6-5
CDR3nt: TGTGCCAGTCGTAGGTCGGACAGGGGGTACGAGCAGTACTTC
CDR3aa: CASRRSDRGYEQYF

j_gene: TRBJ1-2
abundance: NA
d_gene: NA
v_gene: TRBV4-1
CDR3nt: TGCGCCAGCAGCCAGCCCCTGGAGGGCTACACCTTC
CDR3aa: CASSQPLEGYTF

j_gene: TRBJ2-7
abundance: NA
d_gene: TRBD2
v_gene: TRBV7-8
CDR3nt: TGTGCCAGCAGCTTCAGCGGGGCCTACGAGCAGTACTTC
CDR3aa: CASSFSGAYEQYF

j_gene: TRBJ1-5
abundance: NA
d_gene: NA
v_gene: TRBV7-2
CDR3nt: TGTGCCAGCAGCTTTGTAGGGGATAGCAATCAGCCCCAGCATTTT
CDR3aa: CASSFVGDSNQPQHF

j_gene: TRBJ2-1
abundance: NA
d_gene: TRBD2
v_gene: TRBV30
CDR3nt: TGTGCCTGGAGTGGACTAGCGGGGGCCCTCCTTGAGCAGTTCTTC
CDR3aa: CAWSGLAGALLEQFF

j_gene: TRBJ2-2
abundance: NA
d_gene: TRBD2
v_gene: TRBV7-2
CDR3nt: TGTGCCAGCAGCTCGGGACTAGCGGGCGGGGAGCTGTTTTTT
CDR3aa: CASSSGLAGGELFF

j_gene: TRBJ2-7
abundance: NA
d_gene: TRBD1
v_gene: TRBV4-3
CDR3nt: TGCGCCAGCAGCCCGGGACAGGGAGCATACGAGCAGTACTTC
CDR3aa: CASSPGQGAYEQYF

j_gene: TRBJ2-3
abundance: NA
d_gene: TRBD2
v_gene: TRBV5-1
CDR3nt: TGCGCCAGCAGCTTGCTAGCGGGAGGTACAGATACGCAGTATTTT
CDR3aa: CASSLLAGGTDTQYF

j_gene: TRBJ1-1
abundance: NA
d_gene: NA
v_gene: TRBV28
CDR3nt: TGTGCCAGCAGTTTACCTTCCGGGGCGAGGACTGAAGCTTTCTTT
CDR3aa: CASSLPSGARTEAFF

j_gene: TRBJ1-5
abundance: NA
d_gene: NA
v_gene: TRBV18
CDR3nt: TGTGCCAGCCTACGGGGGGGAGATCAGCCCCAGCATTTT
CDR3aa: CASLRGGDQPQHF

j_gene: TRBJ1-1
abundance: NA
d_gene: NA
v_gene: TRBV5-1
CDR3nt: TGCGCCAGCAGCTTGGATGGGGGCATGAACACTGAAGCTTTCTTT
CDR3aa: CASSLDGGMNTEAFF

j_gene: TRBJ2-6
abundance: NA
d_gene: NA
v_gene: TRBV30
CDR3nt: TGTGCCTGGAGTCCGGGGGACTCTGGGGCCAACGTCCTGACTTTC
CDR3aa: CAWSPGDSGANVLTF

j_gene: TRBJ2-7
abundance: once
d_gene: TRBD2
v_gene: TRBV19
CDR3nt: TGTGCCAGTAGTTTTCCAGCGGGAGGAAGCTACGAGCAGTACTTC
CDR3aa: CASSFPAGGSYEQYF

j_gene: TRBJ1-2
abundance: NA
d_gene: NA
v_gene: TRBV6-5
CDR3nt: TGTGCCAGCAGTAGGGCGGGCAACTATGGCTACACCTTC
CDR3aa: CASSRAGNYGYTF

j_gene: TRBJ2-3
abundance: NA
d_gene: NA
v_gene: TRBV4-3
CDR3nt: TGCGCCAGCAGCCAAGATTTGGGGGCAGATACGCAGTATTTT
CDR3aa: CASSQDLGADTQYF

j_gene: TRBJ1-6
abundance: NA
d_gene: NA
v_gene: TRBV28
CDR3nt: TGTGCCAGCAGTTTGGACAGTAATTCACCCCTCCACTTT
CDR3aa: CASSLDSNSPLHF

j_gene: TRBJ2-7
abundance: NA
d_gene: NA
v_gene: TRBV19
CDR3nt: TGTGCCAGTAGTATCGGCGGGATCTCCTACGAGCAGTACTTC
CDR3aa: CASSIGGISYEQYF

j_gene: TRBJ2-5
abundance: NA
d_gene: TRBD2
v_gene: TRBV10-3
CDR3nt: TGTGCCATCAGTGAGTCCAGCGGGAGGGCCGCTGAGACCCAGTACTTC
CDR3aa: CAISESSGRAAETQYF

j_gene: TRBJ2-7
abundance: NA
d_gene: NA
v_gene: TRBV10-3
CDR3nt: TGTGCCATCAGTGAGTCGATTCCTTCCTACGAGCAGTACTTC
CDR3aa: CAISESIPSYEQYF

j_gene: TRBJ1-1
abundance: NA
d_gene: NA
v_gene: TRBV19
CDR3nt: TGTGCCAGTAGCACCAGGGTTTGCACTGAAGCTTTCTTT
CDR3aa: CASSTRVCTEAFF

j_gene: TRBJ2-3
abundance: NA
d_gene: TRBD2
v_gene: TRBV14
CDR3nt: TGTGCCAGCAGCCAAGTCGGTAGCGGGAGAGGCGCACCGCAGTATTTT
CDR3aa: CASSQVGSGRGAPQYF

j_gene: TRBJ2-2
abundance: NA
d_gene: NA
v_gene: TRBV30
CDR3nt: TGTGCCTGGAGTGACACAGGGCTGACCGGGGAGCTGTTTTTT
CDR3aa: CAWSDTGLTGELFF

j_gene: TRBJ1-5
abundance: NA
d_gene: NA
v_gene: TRBV7-2
CDR3nt: TGTGCCAGCAGCTTAATCAGCGTTGTAAGCAATCAGCCCCAGCATTTT
CDR3aa: CASSLISVVSNQPQHF

j_gene: TRBJ1-1
abundance: NA
d_gene: NA
v_gene: TRBV7-8
CDR3nt: TGTGCCAGCAGCCCAGGGACGGTGAACACTGAAGCTTTCTTT
CDR3aa: CASSPGTVNTEAFF

j_gene: TRBJ1-2
abundance: NA
d_gene: TRBD1
v_gene: TRBV4-2
CDR3nt: TGTGCCAGCAGCCAAGGACAGGGGGCCTATGGCTACACCTTC
CDR3aa: CASSQGQGAYGYTF

j_gene: TRBJ2-7
abundance: NA
d_gene: NA
v_gene: TRBV13
CDR3nt: TGTGCCAGCAGCTTCAGAAACAGGGACGAGCAGTACTTC
CDR3aa: CASSFRNRDEQYF